The TCR beta chain under discussion was sequenced for a study of T cell changes during pregnancy in multiple sclerosis. The protocol was immunoSEQ multiplex PCR, while the TCRdb copy is restricted to in-frame clones and leaves out a portion. The repertoire holds 70,000 or so clones, with roughly 91% as singletons. Sequenced here: peripheral blood, sampled in the third trimester of pregnancy. The sequence derives from a female donor in good health, enrolled as a control in a pregnancy study.

The CDR3 bases are TGTGCCATCAGTGAGATTGGAGGGGACTCCTATGGCTACACCTTC. This codes for CAISEIGGDSYGYTF. V is TRBV10-3 and J is TRBJ1-2, with D possibly TRBD1 on 5 matching bases. CDR1 is ENHRY and CDR2 is SYGVKD in the germline V gene. The V gene lost 2 bases and the J gene lost 4 bases, with 14 bases spanning the gap. The CDR3 extends over 15 amino acids.